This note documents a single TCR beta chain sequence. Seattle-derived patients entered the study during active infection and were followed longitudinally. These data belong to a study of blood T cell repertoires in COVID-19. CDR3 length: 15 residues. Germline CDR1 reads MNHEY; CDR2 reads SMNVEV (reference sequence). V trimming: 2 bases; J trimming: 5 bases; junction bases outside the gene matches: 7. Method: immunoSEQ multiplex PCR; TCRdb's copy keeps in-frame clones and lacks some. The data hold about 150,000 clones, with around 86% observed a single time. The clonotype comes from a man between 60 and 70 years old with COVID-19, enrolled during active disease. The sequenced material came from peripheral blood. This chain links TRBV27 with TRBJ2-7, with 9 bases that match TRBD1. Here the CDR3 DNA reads TGTGCCAGCAGTTTACCCGGGACAGGGAGCCACGAGCAGTACTTC. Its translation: CASSLPGTGSHEQYF.